Listed here are 24 T cell receptor beta chains from one sample, sequenced in a study of T cell repertoires in cytomegalovirus infection (dated by TCRdb to between 2018 and 2021). For sequencing, an Illumina HiSeq 1500 was employed. The public reads were reprocessed in TCRdb via fastp at Q25 and MiXCR, keeping in-frame beta chains. Merged by CDR3 protein, the rows form single entries marked with the most common genes and DNA. The sample has 450,000 to 550,000 distinct CDR3 sequences on record, about 15% of them singletons. The top ten clones comprise approximately 24% of the sample. The sample consisted of CD8+ T cells from PBMCs. These receptor sequences come from a human donor in good health (CMV status not recorded). Some clones in this sample may be carry-over from other donors' samples.

The chain has TRBV27 and TRBJ2-2; D unresolved. Germline V gene sequence: CDR1 MNHEY, CDR2 SMNVEV (reference sequence). Deletions cut 6 bases from V and 4 bases from J, with 18 bases between. CDR3 size: 16 residues. The CDR3 sequence is CASSQRAIRGTGELFF. The CDR3 DNA reads TGTGCCAGCAGCCAAAGGGCCATTCGTGGCACCGGGGAGCTGTTTTTT.

This clonotype has a count of ten or more. The chain uses TRBV11-2 and TRBJ1-4, with 8 positions matching TRBD1. Trimming cost V 5 bases and J 6 bases; bases outside gene matches: 8. This CDR3 has 15 amino acids. From germline, CDR1 is SGHAT and CDR2 FQNNGV. In nucleotides, the CDR3 is TGTGCCAGCAGCCCTGCCGCGACAGGGGATGAAAAACTGTTTTTT. Translating it yields CASSPAATGDEKLFF.

About this clonotype itself: This may come from a read error, since a much larger clone is one base off. This chain connects TRBV28 to TRBJ1-5; the D is unclear. CDR3 length equals 15 residues. Germline loops: CDR1 MDHEN, CDR2 SYDVKM. With 6 bases removed from V and 3 bases from J, the gap between germline ends came to 15 bases. The CDR3 DNA sequence: TGTGCCAGCAGCCCCCCCTCTTATCCCAATCAGCCCCAGCATTTT. Its protein product is CASSPPSYPNQPQHF. The variable domain in full, completed from reference TRBV28 and TRBJ1-5, reads DVKVTQSSRYLVKRTGEKVFLECVQDMDHENMFWYRQDPGLGLRLIYFSYDVKMKEKGDIPEGYSVSREKKERFSLILESASTNQTSMYLCASSPPSYPNQPQHFGDGTRLSIL.

This clonotype was detected a few times. The genes are TRBV12-5 and TRBJ1-1; D perhaps matches TRBD1 (6 bases). The germline V and J ends were trimmed by 6 bases and 5 bases, with 13 bases remaining between them. CDR1 and CDR2 (germline): LGHNT, FRNRAP. The CDR3 has 13 residues. The CDR3 region is CASGITGMTEAFF. The CDR3, as DNA: TGTGCTAGTGGGATAACAGGGATGACTGAAGCTTTCTTT.

This clonotype was picked up a small number of times. The chain uses TRBV9 and TRBJ2-5, with 9 bases aligning to TRBD2. The CDR3 length is 16 residues. Looked up from germline, CDR1 is SGDLS and CDR2 is YYNGEE. Unmatched junction bases numbered 6, after V lost 0 bases and J lost 3 bases. DNA for the CDR3: TGTGCCAGCAGCGTAGGGCGGGGGGGCCTTAAAGAGACCCAGTACTTC. Protein product: CASSVGRGGLKETQYF.

V and J are TRBV6-1 and TRBJ1-4; D remains ambiguous. The CDR3 is made up of 15 amino acids. From germline, CDR1 is MNHNS and CDR2 SASEGT. V was pared by 6 bases and J by 5 bases, with 16 bases between. The CDR3 DNA is TGTGCCAGCAGGGGCCGGTGGATGCCCAATGAAAAACTGTTTTTT. Its translation: CASRGRWMPNEKLFF.

This clonotype was detected many times. V usage is TRBV6-1 and J usage is TRBJ2-2, with 8 bases lining up with TRBD1. The V and J ends lost 7 bases and 9 bases, in that order; junction bases with no gene match: 16. The CDR3 has 16 amino acids. Germline V gives CDR1 MNHNS, CDR2 SASEGT. In DNA form, the CDR3 reads TGTGCCAGCACCTCATGGGCGGGACAGGCGCCACGGGAGCTGTTTTTT. It yields the protein CASTSWAGQAPRELFF.

This clonotype came up a few times. This chain joins TRBV25-1 and TRBJ2-2; weak D call: TRBD2 (6 bases). Germline V gene lookup returns CDR1 MGHDK and CDR2 SYGVNS. V lost 6 bases to trimming and J lost 4 bases, with 15 bases between them. CDR3 size: 15 residues. The CDR3 region has the DNA TGTGCCAGCAGGGAGGGAGCGGGTCGCACCGGGGAGCTGTTTTTT. It translates to CASREGAGRTGELFF.

This clonotype was recorded at least ten times. The V gene is TRBV27, the J gene TRBJ1-6; D remains ambiguous. The CDR3 extends over 16 amino acids. Germline V gene sequence: CDR1 MNHEY, CDR2 SMNVEV (reference sequence). The V gene lost 4 bases and the J gene lost 0 bases, with 10 bases spanning the gap. CDR3 sequence reads: CASSSTVNSYNSPLHF. The CDR3 region has the DNA TGTGCCAGCAGTTCTACAGTGAACTCCTATAATTCACCCCTCCACTTT.

Here the CDR3 DNA reads TGTGCCAGCAGCGGGGACATAGTGCCTCAAGAGACCCAGTACTTC. Translated: CASSGDIVPQETQYF. The chain links TRBV5-4 to TRBJ2-5, with a weak D call TRBD1 (6 bases). The CDR3 has 15 residues. Germline values: CDR1 SGHNT, CDR2 YYREEE (reference sequence). The V end lost 4 bases, the J end lost 2 bases, and 15 bases lay between the germline ends.

This clonotype was observed at least ten times. The genes are TRBV19 and TRBJ2-1; maybe TRBD2 (6 bases). The CDR3 loop spans 16 amino acids. Trimming removed 6 bases at V and 0 bases at J, with 15 bases between. The V gene's germline CDR1 is LNHDA and CDR2 SQIVND (reference sequence). CDR3: CASRDLAHSSYNEQFF. The CDR3 DNA sequence: TGTGCCAGTAGGGATCTAGCGCATAGCTCCTACAATGAGCAGTTCTTC. Complete variable domain (other parts from reference TRBV19 and TRBJ2-1): DGGITQSPKYLFRKEGQNVTLSCEQNLNHDAMYWYRQDPGQGLRLIYYSQIVNDFQKGDIAEGYSVSREKKESFPLTVTSAQKNPTAFYLCASRDLAHSSYNEQFFGPGTRLTVL.

This clonotype has a count of ten or more. The chain uses TRBV25-1 and TRBJ1-5, with 8 nucleotides matching TRBD1. In germline, CDR1 is MGHDK, CDR2 SYGVNS. The J segment lost 2 bases and the V segment lost 4 bases, leaving 1 base of the junction unmatched. The CDR3 contains 14 residues. The CDR3 DNA reads TGTGCCAGCAGTGTGACAGGGGGCAATCAGCCCCAGCATTTT. Translating it yields CASSVTGGNQPQHF.

Note on this clonotype: A read error is possible here, since a much larger clone lies one base away. The chain recombines TRBV6-2 or TRBV6-3 with TRBJ2-7; no reliable D call. CDR1 and CDR2 (germline): MNHEY, SVGEGT. The ends were cut back, 10 bases at V and 4 bases at J, with 17 bases in the middle. The CDR3 sequence is 13 residues long. Written as DNA, the CDR3 is TGTGCCAACAGACCCCTTAGAACATACGAGCAGTACTTC. This gives the protein CANRPLRTYEQYF.

The chain combines TRBV5-6 with TRBJ1-5; a possible D gene is TRBD1 (5 bases). The CDR3 extends over 17 amino acids. Germline CDR1 reads SGHDT; CDR2 reads YYEEEE. Trimming stripped 0 bases from V and 1 base from J, with 14 bases between. CDR3 DNA: TGTGCCAGCAGCTTGGACGGGGGGAGGGTAAGCAATCAGCCCCAGCATTTT. This translates into CASSLDGGRVSNQPQHF.

Ten or more counts support this clonotype. This chain connects TRBV6-6 to TRBJ2-6; D uncertain. Trimming took off 2 bases at V and 0 bases at J, with 14 bases between the two ends. Germline V gives CDR1 MNHNY, CDR2 SVGAGI (reference sequence). This CDR3 is 18 amino acids long. The CDR3 DNA reads TGTGCCAGCAGTTACCTACCCGGGCCTCGCTCTGGGGCCAACGTCCTGACTTTC. It codes for CASSYLPGPRSGANVLTF.

This clonotype turned up a few times. The CDR3 is CASSFSDGWGTDTQYF. In DNA, the CDR3 is TGTGCCAGCAGTTTCAGTGACGGATGGGGCACAGATACGCAGTATTTT. The chain couples TRBV27 to TRBJ2-3, with D hard to call. Trimming stripped 3 bases from V and 1 base from J, with 14 bases between. Germline CDR1 reads MNHEY; CDR2 reads SMNVEV (reference sequence). The CDR3 loop spans 16 amino acids.

V usage is TRBV29-1 and J usage is TRBJ1-1; 11 nucleotides align to TRBD1. Trimming took 6 bases from V and 4 from J; bases not matched to a gene: 1. Germline CDR1 and CDR2: SQVTM and ANQGSEA. The CDR3 is made up of 12 amino acids. The CDR3 region has the DNA TGCAGCGTCGGGACAGGGGGCACTGAAGCTTTCTTT. Protein product: CSVGTGGTEAFF.

As regards this clonotype: This may be a read error: a much more frequent sequence differs by one nucleotide. The rearrangement joins TRBV27 to TRBJ2-1; tentative D call: TRBD1 (6 bases). Germline V gene lookup returns CDR1 MNHEY and CDR2 SMNVEV (reference sequence). V lost 3 bases and J lost 4, with 19 bases in between. The CDR3 is made up of 17 amino acids. CDR3 amino acids: CASSFSSRQGKYNEQFF. In DNA, the CDR3 is TGTGCCAGCAGTTTTTCGTCAAGGCAGGGGAAGTACAATGAGCAGTTCTTC.

In its sample, this clonotype was seen many times. The gene calls are TRBV6-1 and TRBJ2-7, with a weak D call TRBD1 (6 bases). Germline-derived CDR1 and CDR2 are MNHNS and SASEGT. The CDR3 totals 13 residues. V lost 6 bases and J 0 bases, leaving 9 bases between the germline ends. Here the CDR3 DNA reads TGTGCCAGCAGGACGGACAGCTCCTACGAGCAGTACTTC. It codes for CASRTDSSYEQYF.

This clonotype has ten or more counts. The genes are TRBV7-2 and TRBJ2-7; D is possibly TRBD2 (5 bases). The CDR3 covers 15 residues. The germline V and J ends were trimmed by 2 bases and 6 bases, with 17 bases remaining between them. Germline V CDR1 and CDR2: SGHTA, FQGNSA. In DNA form, the CDR3 reads TGTGCCAGCAGCTTAAATAAACTAGAAAAGATCGAGCAGTACTTC. Its protein product is CASSLNKLEKIEQYF.

The V and J genes are TRBV6-5 and TRBJ1-2, with D perhaps TRBD1 (5 bases). The germline gives CDR1 MNHEY, CDR2 SVGAGI. There are 14 residues in the CDR3. V shed 4 bases and J shed 10 bases, with 19 bases lying between them. The CDR3 sequence: CASSSVGGTDVYTF. The CDR3 DNA sequence: TGTGCCAGCAGTTCCGTGGGAGGGACCGATGTCTACACCTTC.

This clonotype was picked up many times. The V and J genes are TRBV4-1 and TRBJ2-4; the D call may be TRBD1 or TRBD2 (5 bases each). Trimming stripped 0 bases from V and 1 base from J, with 13 bases between. Germline V gene data show CDR1 as MGHRA and CDR2 as YSYEKL. This CDR3 spans 17 amino acids. CDR3 in DNA: TGCGCCAGCAGCCAAGATCTCGGGGCAATGGCCAAAAACATTCAGTACTTC. The encoded protein is CASSQDLGAMAKNIQYF.

V gene TRBV4-1 combines with J gene TRBJ1-1; possible D gene TRBD1, 6 bases. Germline CDR1 and CDR2: MGHRA and YSYEKL. V was cut by 5 bases and J by 7 bases, with 23 bases left in between. The CDR3 runs 16 residues. As DNA, the CDR3 is TGCGCCAGCAGCGCGCAGGGGCAGTGGCTTGGTGGTGAAGCTTTCTTT. It is translated as CASSAQGQWLGGEAFF.

This chain links TRBV6-8 with TRBJ2-7; no clear D gene. The CDR3 is 15 residues long. V was clipped by 6 bases and J by 0 bases, with 15 bases between them. Germline V gene sequence: CDR1 MNHGY, CDR2 SAAAGT. CDR3 sequence reads: CASSSGPRISYEQYF. The CDR3 region has the DNA TGTGCCAGCAGCTCGGGCCCCCGGATCTCCTACGAGCAGTACTTC.